Listed below are T cell receptor beta chains from one sample, sequenced in a study of cytomegalovirus exposure and HLA in healthy donors. This table comes from immunoSEQ multiplex PCR, and its TCRdb copy is limited to in-frame clones, with some not included. The sample lists 89,000 or so clones, 70% to 80% occurring once. The sample comprised PBMCs. These receptors all come from a young man in good health and CMV-seropositive. Each CDR3 is given with its conserved first and last residue. Each record gives: CDR3 protein, J gene, V gene.

cdr3_aa: CASSLEWRGGRETQYF
j_call: TRBJ2-5
v_call: TRBV7-2

cdr3_aa: CASSYYTGEAFF
j_call: TRBJ1-1
v_call: TRBV6-6

cdr3_aa: CASSLGAGHNEQFF
j_call: TRBJ2-1
v_call: TRBV11-3

cdr3_aa: CASSAAAGGPTDTQYF
j_call: TRBJ2-3
v_call: TRBV6-4

cdr3_aa: CASSAQQDNEQFF
j_call: TRBJ2-1
v_call: TRBV10-1

cdr3_aa: CASSFPLWTGWNEQFF
j_call: TRBJ2-1
v_call: TRBV28

cdr3_aa: CASRMGAAYSNQPQHF
j_call: TRBJ1-5
v_call: TRBV19

cdr3_aa: CASSEGAGPGELFF
j_call: TRBJ2-2
v_call: TRBV25-1

cdr3_aa: CASSFRDRGLNTGELFF
j_call: TRBJ2-2
v_call: TRBV7-8

cdr3_aa: CASSLFLMGGAEAFF
j_call: TRBJ1-1
v_call: TRBV7-3

cdr3_aa: CASSWTSGELFF
j_call: TRBJ2-2
v_call: TRBV7-2

cdr3_aa: CASSYLGGAAEKLFF
j_call: TRBJ1-4
v_call: TRBV28

cdr3_aa: CASSFIRTGRNTEAFF
j_call: TRBJ1-1
v_call: TRBV5-1

cdr3_aa: CASSGRLAGGTGELFF
j_call: TRBJ2-2
v_call: TRBV7-9

cdr3_aa: CASSVGAPQWAQYF
j_call: TRBJ2-3
v_call: TRBV2

cdr3_aa: CAWSMGRNTEAFF
j_call: TRBJ1-1
v_call: TRBV30

cdr3_aa: CASSDDKLNEQYF
j_call: TRBJ2-7
v_call: TRBV7-9

cdr3_aa: CASSRQGRGEQFF
j_call: TRBJ2-1
v_call: TRBV18

cdr3_aa: CAISESLAGTDTQYF
j_call: TRBJ2-3
v_call: TRBV10-3

cdr3_aa: CASSQEGGGTGELFF
j_call: TRBJ2-2
v_call: TRBV4-2

cdr3_aa: CASRLLSGQSSYEQYF
j_call: TRBJ2-7
v_call: TRBV13

cdr3_aa: CASSQGLAGGSAFF
j_call: TRBJ2-1
v_call: TRBV6-5

cdr3_aa: CASSYDRGLNYGYTF
j_call: TRBJ1-2
v_call: TRBV19

cdr3_aa: CASSQGYDGGLSTDTQYF
j_call: TRBJ2-3
v_call: TRBV4-2

cdr3_aa: CASSPLYGESTEAFF
j_call: TRBJ1-1
v_call: TRBV28

cdr3_aa: CASSGAGGAPHEQFF
j_call: TRBJ2-1
v_call: TRBV5-1

cdr3_aa: CAISLDRGSPIGQYF
j_call: TRBJ2-3
v_call: TRBV27

cdr3_aa: CASSRTQGAPSPLHF
j_call: TRBJ1-6
v_call: TRBV9

cdr3_aa: CASSSVGSETQYF
j_call: TRBJ2-5
v_call: TRBV10-2

cdr3_aa: CASSRLGAIGTALVF
j_call: TRBJ2-3
v_call: TRBV4-1

cdr3_aa: CASNQWDSLSF
j_call: TRBJ1-2
v_call: TRBV19

cdr3_aa: CASSERVAGRTSTDTQYF
j_call: TRBJ2-3
v_call: TRBV10-2

cdr3_aa: CASSVAGVGEQYF
j_call: TRBJ2-7
v_call: TRBV9

cdr3_aa: CASSLGAGQLETQYF
j_call: TRBJ2-5
v_call: TRBV5-1

cdr3_aa: CAWQRQGAEAFF
j_call: TRBJ1-1
v_call: TRBV30

cdr3_aa: CASSPKGDRGRHEQYF
j_call: TRBJ2-7
v_call: TRBV18

cdr3_aa: CASSQVSASSSYGYTF
j_call: TRBJ1-2
v_call: TRBV4-1

cdr3_aa: CASTPMGQGVSGELFF
j_call: TRBJ2-2
v_call: TRBV28

cdr3_aa: CASSSQDSFDEQYF
j_call: TRBJ2-7
v_call: TRBV5-4

cdr3_aa: CASSPSTGSSYNEQFF
j_call: TRBJ2-1
v_call: TRBV7-6

cdr3_aa: CASSQGAGAFF
j_call: TRBJ1-1
v_call: TRBV14

cdr3_aa: CATSRVSGTGSGEQYF
j_call: TRBJ2-7
v_call: TRBV15

cdr3_aa: CASSDTGGPSYNEQFF
j_call: TRBJ2-1
v_call: TRBV7-9

cdr3_aa: CASSRSGAGPGANVLTF
j_call: TRBJ2-6
v_call: TRBV4-1

cdr3_aa: CAISGRDTFYEQYF
j_call: TRBJ2-7
v_call: TRBV10-3

cdr3_aa: CASSFIPDRRSYEQYF
j_call: TRBJ2-7
v_call: TRBV5-1

cdr3_aa: CASSLDGLAGYEQYF
j_call: TRBJ2-7
v_call: TRBV5-6

cdr3_aa: CASSHGDQETQYF
j_call: TRBJ2-5
v_call: TRBV14

cdr3_aa: CASSPARTAYEQYF
j_call: TRBJ2-7
v_call: TRBV27

cdr3_aa: CASSQVWTGTDTQYF
j_call: TRBJ2-3
v_call: TRBV14

cdr3_aa: CASSSGTGGSPLHF
j_call: TRBJ1-6
v_call: TRBV5-1

cdr3_aa: CSAYATGNTIYF
j_call: TRBJ1-3
v_call: TRBV29-1

cdr3_aa: CASSYSRYIDEQFF
j_call: TRBJ2-1
v_call: TRBV6-6